What follows is one TCR beta chain and its context. This sample stems from a study of lymphopenia after photon versus proton radiotherapy. This CDR3 is 13 amino acids long. Trimming took off 0 bases at V and 7 bases at J, with 7 bases between the two ends. From germline, CDR1 is SGHRS and CDR2 YFSETQ. Data came from immunoSEQ multiplex PCR; TCRdb stores just in-frame clones and leaves some out. The repertoire holds around 70,000 clones, with approximately 91% as singletons. The receptor's source is a woman in her 70s with pancreatic cancer. The sample in question was peripheral blood, obtained from a patient treated with photon-based radiotherapy. The V gene is TRBV5-1, the J gene TRBJ1-4; the D gene is possibly TRBD1 (5 bases). The CDR3 DNA sequence: TGCGCCAGCAGCTTGGGGGGGTTTGAAAAACTGTTTTTT. This translates into CASSLGGFEKLFF.